What follows are 14 T cell receptor beta chains derived from one specimen sequenced in a study of cytomegalovirus exposure and HLA in healthy donors. Vbeta (60) and Jbeta (13) primers were used in the PCR. The table came from immunoSEQ multiplex PCR; TCRdb's copy has only in-frame clones and leaves some out. The sample carries about 87,000 clones, 7.6% recorded once. Sequencing used PBMCs. The receptors shown here come from a man between 50 and 59 years old in good health and CMV-seronegative.

V gene TRBV6-1 combines with J gene TRBJ2-6; TRBD1 aligns across 7 bases. Germline trimming cut 2 bases from V and 4 bases from J; bases unmatched to any gene: 8. The CDR3 covers 17 residues. Germline assignment: CDR1 MNHNS and CDR2 SASEGT. CDR3 sequence (DNA): TGTGCCAGCAGTGAATCGGCAGGGGGTCCGGGGGCCAACGTCCTGACTTTC. It yields the protein CASSESAGGPGANVLTF.

This chain connects TRBV7-6 to TRBJ2-2; no definite D call. The V and J ends lost 5 bases and 6 bases respectively, with 7 bases between them. Germline loops: CDR1 SGHVS, CDR2 FNYEAQ. The CDR3 is 12 residues long. The CDR3 is CASSPQSGELFF. The DNA for the CDR3 is TGTGCCAGCAGCCCACAATCCGGGGAGCTGTTTTTT.

This clone has more than one count but fewer than ten. The V gene is TRBV7-2, the J gene TRBJ2-7; possibly TRBD2 for D (5 bases). CDR1 is SGHTA and CDR2 is FQGNSA in the germline V gene. CDR3 length equals 13 residues. V was pared by 4 bases and J by 3 bases, with 10 bases between. CDR3 bases: TGTGCCAGCAGCTCGAGACTAAACTACGAGCAGTACTTC. Amino acid sequence: CASSSRLNYEQYF.

This sequence joins TRBV7-2 and TRBJ2-7; 8 bases are shared with TRBD2. The V gene end was trimmed by 4 bases and the J gene end by 7 bases; junction bases not matched to a gene: 12. CDR1 SGHTA and CDR2 FQGNSA come from the germline V gene. CDR3 size: 15 residues. CDR3 in DNA: TGTGCCAGCAGCTCCCAAAGCGGGAGAATGGGGGAGCAGTACTTC. Translated, it gives CASSSQSGRMGEQYF.

This clone showed up just a few times. The rearrangement uses TRBV6-1 and TRBJ2-2, with D unclear. V was pared by 7 bases and J by 6 bases, with 18 bases between. This CDR3 has 15 residues. Germline V gene data show CDR1 as MNHNS and CDR2 as SASEGT. The CDR3 is CASKVQSTSPGELFF. The CDR3 DNA follows: TGTGCCAGCAAGGTACAGTCTACTTCTCCCGGGGAGCTGTTTTTT.

In its sample, this clone was seen a few times. As DNA, the CDR3 is TGTGCCAGCAGCTTAGGGCCCCCAGGGACAGGGGGAGGTGAGACCCAGTACTTC. It is translated as CASSLGPPGTGGGETQYF. V gene TRBV7-8 combines with J gene TRBJ2-5, with 11 bases fitting TRBD1. Trimming removed 1 base from V and 5 bases from J; junction bases left unmatched: 12. Looked up from germline, CDR1 is SGHVS and CDR2 is FQNEAQ. This CDR3 is 18 amino acids long.

Only a few counts were recorded for this clone. This chain joins TRBV6-5 and TRBJ1-1; 7 nucleotides agree with TRBD1. With 0 bases clipped from V and 8 bases from J, the junction kept 6 bases outside the gene matches. The CDR3 length is 14 residues. Per germline, CDR1 MNHEY and CDR2 SVGAGI. The CDR3 loop reads CASSYSWGQTEAFF. DNA of the CDR3: TGTGCCAGCAGTTACTCATGGGGACAGACAGAAGCTTTCTTT.

This clone was seen more than once but under ten times. The chain has TRBV9 and TRBJ2-3; 7 bases are shared with TRBD2. From germline, CDR1 is SGDLS and CDR2 YYNGEE. V dropped 0 bases and J dropped 5; count of bases not matched to a gene: 3. This CDR3 is 14 amino acids long. Here the CDR3 DNA reads TGTGCCAGCAGCGTAGGACTAGCTGTAGATACGCAGTATTTT. Amino acid sequence: CASSVGLAVDTQYF.

The chain uses TRBV5-1 and TRBJ2-5; maybe TRBD1 (6 bases). The V gene's germline CDR1 is SGHRS and CDR2 YFSETQ. This CDR3 has 15 amino acids. V lost 0 bases, J lost 3 bases, and 12 bases lay in between. The CDR3 DNA follows: TGCGCCAGCAGCTTGGGGGGGAGACAGGAAGAGACCCAGTACTTC. Amino acid sequence: CASSLGGRQEETQYF.

The chain uses TRBV4-3 and TRBJ1-1; no definite D call. This CDR3 region has 14 residues. V dropped 0 bases and J dropped 10 bases, with 15 bases sitting between them. CDR1 and CDR2 from the germline V gene are LGHNA and YSLEER. CDR3 sequence (DNA): TGCGCCAGCAGCCAAGACCAGGCGACCCGCCCAGCTTTCTTT. As protein: CASSQDQATRPAFF.

V is TRBV13 and J is TRBJ1-4, with D perhaps matching TRBD1 (5 bases). Trimming shortened V by 0 bases and J by 7 bases, and 9 bases separated the two germline ends. Germline V lookup: CDR1 PRHDT, CDR2 FYEKMQ (reference sequence). The CDR3 is 14 residues long. The CDR3 sequence: CASSLGQGGEKLFF. The CDR3 DNA sequence: TGTGCCAGCAGCTTAGGGCAGGGAGGTGAAAAACTGTTTTTT.

There are a few counts of this clone. The chain links TRBV6-5 to TRBJ2-1, with D tentatively TRBD1 (5 bases). Trimming shortened V by 3 bases and J by 7 bases, and 10 bases separated the two germline ends. The CDR3 sequence is 13 residues long. From germline, CDR1 is MNHEY and CDR2 SVGAGI. Here the CDR3 reads CASSYLRGNEQFF. The CDR3 coding sequence is TGTGCCAGCAGTTATTTAAGGGGTAATGAGCAGTTCTTC.

This clone was found a few times. The chain carries TRBV6-5 and TRBJ2-5; D is unclear. Trimming pared 0 bases from V and 4 bases from J, leaving 6 bases between. The length of the CDR3 is 13 residues. Germline V gives CDR1 MNHEY, CDR2 SVGAGI. CDR3 amino acids: CASSYSEVETQYF. The CDR3 coding sequence is TGTGCCAGCAGTTACTCCGAGGTAGAGACCCAGTACTTC.

Only a few counts were recorded for this clone. The V gene is TRBV19, the J gene TRBJ1-2, with D possibly matching TRBD1 (6 bases). Germline V gene lookup returns CDR1 LNHDA and CDR2 SQIVND (reference sequence). V was clipped by 4 bases and J by 2 bases, with 14 bases between them. The CDR3 sequence is 15 residues long. The CDR3 nucleotides are TGTGCCAGTAGTAGGGCGACAGGAGGAAACTATGGCTACACCTTC. Encoded protein: CASSRATGGNYGYTF.